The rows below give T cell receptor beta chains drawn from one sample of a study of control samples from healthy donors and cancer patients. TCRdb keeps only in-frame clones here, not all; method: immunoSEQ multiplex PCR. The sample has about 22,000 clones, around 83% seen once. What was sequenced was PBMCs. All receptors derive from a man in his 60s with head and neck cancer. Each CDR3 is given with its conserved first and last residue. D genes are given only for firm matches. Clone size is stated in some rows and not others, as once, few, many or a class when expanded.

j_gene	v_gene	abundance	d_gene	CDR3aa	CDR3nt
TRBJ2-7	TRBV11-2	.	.	CASSLVPDISYEQYF	TGTGCCAGCAGCTTAGTTCCGGACATATCCTACGAGCAGTACTTC
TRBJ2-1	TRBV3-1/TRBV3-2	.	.	CASSQAAAYNEQFF	TGTGCCAGCAGCCAAGCCGCGGCCTACAATGAGCAGTTCTTC
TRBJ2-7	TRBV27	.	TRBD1	CASGTTGDEQYF	TGTGCCAGCGGGACCACAGGGGACGAGCAGTACTTC
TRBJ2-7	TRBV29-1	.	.	CSVSSVYEQYF	TGCAGCGTTTCCAGCGTCTACGAGCAGTACTTC
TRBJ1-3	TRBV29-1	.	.	CSVEAGREAGNTIYF	TGCAGCGTTGAAGCTGGGAGAGAGGCTGGAAACACCATATATTTT
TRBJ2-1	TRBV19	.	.	CASSVRGPHNEQFF	TGTGCCAGTTCCGTCCGGGGGCCGCACAATGAGCAGTTCTTC
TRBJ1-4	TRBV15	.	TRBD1	CATSSHRGRDEKLFF	TGTGCCACCAGCAGCCACAGGGGGCGCGATGAAAAACTGTTTTTT
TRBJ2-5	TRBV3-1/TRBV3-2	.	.	CASSTLPDGQTQYF	TGTGCCAGCAGCACCCTTCCCGATGGACAGACCCAGTACTTC
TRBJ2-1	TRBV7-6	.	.	CASSQGPDGANEQFF	TGTGCCAGCAGCCAAGGGCCCGATGGGGCCAATGAGCAGTTCTTC
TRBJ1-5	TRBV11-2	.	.	CASSYPGPNQPQHF	TGTGCCAGCAGCTACCCGGGACCCAATCAGCCCCAGCATTTT
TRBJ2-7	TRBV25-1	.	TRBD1	CASSEQTGPGEQYF	TGTGCCAGCAGTGAGCAGACAGGGCCGGGCGAGCAGTACTTC
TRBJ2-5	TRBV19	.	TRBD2	CASSTLAGPGLVTQYF	TGTGCCAGTAGTACATTAGCGGGGCCAGGTTTGGTGACCCAGTACTTC
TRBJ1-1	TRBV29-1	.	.	CSLVWNTEAFF	TGCAGCCTGGTTTGGAACACTGAAGCTTTCTTT
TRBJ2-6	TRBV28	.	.	CASSLGRDSGANVLTF	TGTGCCAGCAGTTTAGGCCGGGACTCTGGGGCCAACGTCCTGACTTTC
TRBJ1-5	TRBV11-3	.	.	CASSLHGESNQPQHF	TGTGCCAGCAGCTTACACGGGGAGAGCAATCAGCCCCAGCATTTT
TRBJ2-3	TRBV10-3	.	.	CAINPGPRRPDTQYF	TGTGCCATCAACCCCGGGCCTAGACGCCCAGATACGCAGTATTTT
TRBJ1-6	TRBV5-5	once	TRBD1	CASRPAGTANSPLHF	TGTGCCAGCAGACCAGCCGGGACAGCTAATTCACCCCTCCACTTT
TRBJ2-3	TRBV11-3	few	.	CASREQGDTQYF	TGTGCCAGCAGAGAACAGGGAGATACGCAGTATTTT
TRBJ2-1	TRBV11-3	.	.	CASSKGGEQFF	TGTGCCAGCAGCAAGGGGGGTGAGCAGTTCTTC
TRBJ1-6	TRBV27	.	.	CASSSRGTLTNSPLHF	TGTGCCAGCAGTTCAAGGGGAACCCTAACTAATTCACCCCTCCACTTT
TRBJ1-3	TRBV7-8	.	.	CASSLHSGGKAGNTIYF	TGTGCCAGCAGCCTTCACTCCGGGGGTAAGGCTGGAAACACCATATATTTT
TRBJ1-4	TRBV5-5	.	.	CASSLLRNNEKLFF	TGTGCCAGCAGCTTGCTTAGAAATAATGAAAAACTGTTTTTT
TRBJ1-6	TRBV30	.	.	CAWSGIGGDNSPLHF	TGTGCCTGGAGTGGGATCGGAGGGGATAATTCACCCCTCCACTTT
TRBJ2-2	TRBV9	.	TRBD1	CASSATGSGTGELFF	TGTGCCAGCAGCGCGACAGGGAGTGGCACCGGGGAGCTGTTTTTT
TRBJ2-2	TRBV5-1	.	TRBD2	CASSFIAGPNTGELFF	TGCGCCAGCAGCTTTATAGCGGGGCCGAACACCGGGGAGCTGTTTTTT
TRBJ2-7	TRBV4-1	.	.	CASSQGPPPFSGNEQYF	TGCGCCAGCAGCCAAGGACCTCCCCCGTTCTCGGGAAATGAGCAGTACTTC
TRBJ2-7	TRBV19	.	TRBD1	CASSRDRDYEQYF	TGTGCCAGTAGTCGAGACAGGGACTACGAGCAGTACTTC
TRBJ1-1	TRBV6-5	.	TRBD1	CASSYEGDSSKKSFF	TGTGCCAGCAGTTATGAAGGGGACAGCTCAAAGAAAAGTTTCTTT
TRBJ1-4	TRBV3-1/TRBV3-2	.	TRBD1	CASSQVTGVTREKLFF	TGTGCCAGCAGCCAAGTAACAGGGGTGACGAGGGAAAAACTGTTTTTT
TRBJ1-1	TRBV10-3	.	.	CAISGQGNTEAFF	TGTGCCATCAGTGGCCAGGGGAACACTGAAGCTTTCTTT
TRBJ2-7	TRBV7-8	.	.	CASSPLSPYEQYF	TGTGCCAGCAGCCCACTGTCTCCCTACGAGCAGTACTTC
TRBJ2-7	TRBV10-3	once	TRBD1	CAISLDRGYEQYF	TGTGCCATCAGTCTGGACAGGGGCTACGAGCAGTACTTC
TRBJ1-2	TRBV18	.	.	CASSPPFGGINYGYTF	TGTGCCAGCTCACCACCGTTTGGGGGAATTAACTATGGCTACACCTTC
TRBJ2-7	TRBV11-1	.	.	CASSPPGEPIYEQYF	TGTGCCAGCAGCCCGCCGGGGGAACCTATCTACGAGCAGTACTTC
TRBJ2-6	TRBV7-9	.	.	CASSFRTLDPGANVLTF	TGTGCCAGCAGTTTTCGAACCCTGGACCCTGGGGCCAACGTCCTGACTTTC
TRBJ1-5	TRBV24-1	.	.	CATSGGDGQPQHF	TGTGCCACCAGCGGGGGAGATGGGCAGCCCCAGCATTTT
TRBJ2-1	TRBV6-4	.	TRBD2	CASSGRTSGGAVNEQFF	TGTGCCAGCAGTGGGAGGACTAGCGGGGGCGCTGTTAATGAGCAGTTCTTC
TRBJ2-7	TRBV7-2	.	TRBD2	CASSLSGDSYEQYF	TGTGCCAGCAGCCTTAGCGGGGACTCCTACGAGCAGTACTTC
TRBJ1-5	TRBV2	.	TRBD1	CASSWGQGGYQPQHF	TGTGCCAGCAGCTGGGGACAGGGTGGATATCAGCCCCAGCATTTT
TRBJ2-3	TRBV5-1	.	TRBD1	CASSSLSQGDTQYF	TGCGCCAGCAGCTCTTTATCACAGGGGGATACGCAGTATTTT
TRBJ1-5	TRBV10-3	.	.	CAISEPTGRNQPQHF	TGTGCCATCAGTGAGCCGACAGGTCGTAATCAGCCCCAGCATTTT
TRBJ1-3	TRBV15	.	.	CATSRDKVRSGNTIYF	TGTGCCACCAGCAGAGACAAAGTGAGGTCTGGAAACACCATATATTTT
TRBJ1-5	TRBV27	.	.	CASRGGGNQPQHF	TGTGCCAGCAGAGGGGGTGGCAATCAGCCCCAGCATTTT
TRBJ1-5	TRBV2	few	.	CASSEQGSNQPQHF	TGTGCCAGCAGTGAACAGGGTAGCAATCAGCCCCAGCATTTT
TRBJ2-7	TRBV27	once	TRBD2	CASTNRGIAGGSYEQYF	TGTGCCAGCACTAATAGAGGAATAGCGGGAGGAAGCTACGAGCAGTACTTC
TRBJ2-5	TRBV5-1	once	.	CASSLKREVGETQYF	TGCGCCAGCAGCTTGAAGAGGGAGGTGGGAGAGACCCAGTACTTC
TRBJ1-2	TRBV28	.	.	CASSPTGTRGDTF	TGTGCCAGCAGTCCTACAGGTACCCGGGGAGACACCTTC
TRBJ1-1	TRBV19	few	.	CASSISGGTHEAFF	TGTGCCAGTAGTATAAGCGGGGGCACCCATGAAGCTTTCTTT
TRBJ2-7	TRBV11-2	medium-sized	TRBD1	CASRGTGGNYEQYF	TGTGCCAGCAGGGGGACAGGGGGGAACTACGAGCAGTACTTC
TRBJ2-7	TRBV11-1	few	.	CASSFTGDLYEQYF	TGTGCCAGCAGCTTCACGGGGGACCTCTACGAGCAGTACTTC
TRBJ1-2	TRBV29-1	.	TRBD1	CSVDSGTGEGYTF	TGCAGCGTTGATTCCGGGACAGGGGAGGGCTACACCTTC
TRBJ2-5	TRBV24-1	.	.	CATSDPKSSDRPSQETQYF	TGTGCCACCAGTGATCCCAAAAGCTCAGACAGACCTTCCCAAGAGACCCAGTACTTC
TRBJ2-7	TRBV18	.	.	CASSPGRSGNEQYF	TGTGCCAGCTCCCCTGGGAGGTCGGGGAACGAGCAGTACTTC
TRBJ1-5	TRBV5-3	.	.	CARSLGVGRPPNQPQHF	TGTGCCAGAAGCTTGGGGGTGGGGCGGCCTCCCAATCAGCCCCAGCATTTT